Below, one T cell receptor (beta chain) is given with its context. No quality values exist for individual bases; no much larger clone is one base distant. Deletion took 1 base off V and 2 bases off J, with a span of 12 bases between the germline ends. CDR1 and CDR2 are drawn from the germline V gene (reference sequence): LNHDA, SQIVND. Counted from cysteine to phenylalanine, this CDR3 has 15 amino acids. Kept here is only the CDR3 DNA, which spans 45 bases and is read in frame from base 1. This specimen's time point label, interpreted: cells obtained before transplantation from donor or recipient. Mixed lymphocyte reactions plated around 200,000 CFSE-labeled pre-transplant responders with around 200,000 irradiated violet-dye-labeled stimulators and were cultured for 6 days. Proliferating CD3+CD4+CFSE-low and CD3+CD8+CFSE-low responder cells were FACS-sorted on a BD Influx sorter after the mixed lymphocyte reaction.

This entry belongs to a study of graft-versus-host responses after intestinal transplantation (dated by TCRdb to the early 2020s). General notes on the study: The transplants that recipients received were multivisceral, liver-intestinal, or isolated intestinal. Rather than going through the commercial service, samples from three later patients were sequenced in-house on an Illumina MiSeq and processed with MiXCR. Graft-versus-host and host-versus-graft alloreactive T cell clones were tracked in the graft, circulation and bone marrow after intestinal transplantation using bulk TCR-beta CDR3 sequencing. Alloreactive clones were identified by sequencing pre-transplant mixed lymphocyte reaction products and comparing these products with unstimulated pre-transplant donor and recipient T cells. Every recipient was given anti-thymocyte globulin induction, followed by around three years of maintenance tacrolimus and steroids. Of the 20 to 25 intestinal transplant recipients enrolled in the cohort, one of whom was a retransplant, a few patients without pretransplant specimens were excluded. A peak of at least 4% donor T cells among recipient peripheral blood mononuclear cells was the definition used for donor T cell macrochimerism.

Preparation of the library involved the immunoSEQ multiplex PCR assay. For most patients, genomic DNA was isolated using the Qiagen DNeasy Blood and Tissue Kit and was shipped frozen to Adaptive Biotechnologies for TCR sequencing. For most patients, high-throughput TCR-beta CDR3 sequencing of genomic DNA was performed by Adaptive Biotechnologies. The paper's data handling went like this. Adaptive's ImmunoSEQ software supplied the TCR sequencing data for 15 to 20 patients, while MiXCR and VDJtools were used to process a few other patients. CD4 versus CD8 sorting errors were corrected by removing sequences found in both subsets at a frequency ratio below 5:1. CDR3 nucleotide sequences shared between donor and recipient were removed because the origin of such sequences could not be assigned. Alloreactive clones required at least 2-fold expansion over unstimulated cells and minimum CFSE-low frequency of 0.002% (template counts) or 0.001% (read counts). A clone was considered mappable if detected in the sequenced pre-transplant spleen, lymph node, or MLR CFSE-low populations of the donor or recipient. The cumulative frequency of alloreactive clones was calculated as a percentage of all sequences, weighted by copy number. TCRdb mirrors the immuneACCESS table, restricted to in-frame sequences. Some clones are absent from its copies; in checked studies, under half trace to an unresolved V gene, and the reason for the others is unknown. The DNA gave D and trimming, while V, J and clone size come from that table. The sample includes about 17,000 clones, with 30% to 40% observed a single time. The top ten constitute 3% to 4% of the sample.

Study-wide findings and limitations: The conclusions were limited by the relatively low number and heterogeneity of the intestinal transplant patients. High GvH to HvG T cell clonal ratios were observed in the allografts of patients with donor T cell macrochimerism. Peak levels of circulating GvH clones were associated with declines in HvG clones early after transplant. GvH clones were detected in recipient bone marrow, and some appeared earlier in ileal mucosa or blood, consistent with an intestinal mucosal origin.

This clonotype was obtained from a human patient who received an intestinal transplant. This receptor chain uses TRBV19 and TRBJ2-7; too little of a D gene remains to name it. This sample comprised alloreactive CD8+ T cells from a mixed lymphocyte reaction culture, obtained before intestinal transplant. This specimen's cell subset or site label, interpreted: CFSE-low proliferating T cells sorted from approximately 6-day pre-transplant mixed lymphocyte reaction (GvH or HvG direction). The nucleotides read TGTGCCAGTAGTATAGGGCTATTCCACCCCTACGAGCAGTACTTC. Translated, this gives CASSIGLFHPYEQYF.